The 22 T cell receptor beta chains listed next were all sequenced from one sample in a study of blood T cell repertoires in COVID-19. Clones were sequenced by immunoSEQ multiplex PCR, and TCRdb holds only the in-frame ones, with some missing. The table records tens of thousands of clones, around 77% of them present only once. The specimen was peripheral blood. These receptors were obtained from a man in his sixties or seventies with active or convalescent COVID-19.

The chain uses TRBV5-1 and TRBJ1-3; D possibly corresponds to TRBD1 (5 bases). This CDR3 region has 16 residues. V gave up 5 bases and J gave up 0 bases, with 15 bases separating them. Per germline, CDR1 SGHRS and CDR2 YFSETQ. CDR3 protein: CASSRQKQSSGNTIYF. CDR3 DNA: TGCGCCAGCAGTCGACAGAAACAATCCTCTGGAAACACCATATATTTT.

The rearrangement joins TRBV3-1 (or the pseudogene TRBV3-2) to TRBJ2-5, with D possibly matching TRBD2 (6 bases). The germline CDR1 and CDR2 sequences are LGHDT and YNNKEL (reference sequence). Trimming left V 4 bases short and J 4 bases short, with 10 bases between. This CDR3 is 13 amino acids long. The CDR3 reads CASSRRDSETQYF. DNA of the CDR3: TGTGCCAGCAGCCGCCGGGACTCAGAGACCCAGTACTTC.

The rearrangement joins TRBV28 to TRBJ1-5; TRBD1 matches 8 bases. The V segment lost 8 bases and the J segment 4 bases; nucleotides outside the gene matches: 1. The germline CDR1 and CDR2 sequences are MDHEN and SYDVKM. This CDR3 contains 12 residues. CDR3 DNA: TGTGCCAGCCGGACAGGGAATCAGCCCCAGCATTTT. Its protein is CASRTGNQPQHF.

The chain employs TRBV5-8 and TRBJ2-5; the D gene is possibly TRBD2 (5 bases). CDR1 SGHTS and CDR2 YDEGEE come from the germline V gene. The length of the CDR3 is 13 residues. Trimming removed 0 bases at V and 9 bases at J, with 12 bases between. Here the CDR3 reads CASSLDLSRAQYF. The CDR3, as DNA: TGTGCCAGCAGCTTGGATTTGTCGAGGGCCCAGTACTTC.

The chain recombines TRBV28 with TRBJ2-1; 8 bases fit TRBD1. CDR1 is MDHEN, CDR2 SYDVKM, per germline. J lost 4 bases, V lost 3 bases, and 2 bases had no gene match. The CDR3 loop spans 14 amino acids. DNA of the CDR3: TGTGCCAGCAGTTTCAGGGACAGGTACAATGAGCAGTTCTTC. Translating gives CASSFRDRYNEQFF.

The chain employs TRBV30 and TRBJ2-5; possibly TRBD2 for D (5 bases). Germline V gene lookup returns CDR1 GTSNPN and CDR2 SVGIG (reference sequence). V gave up 3 bases and J gave up 5 bases, with 16 bases separating them. The CDR3 runs 14 residues. CDR3 amino acids: CAWSATSVVETQYF. CDR3 sequence (DNA): TGTGCCTGGAGCGCAACTAGTGTAGTGGAGACCCAGTACTTC.

This sequence joins TRBV5-1 and TRBJ2-5, with 12 bases matching TRBD2. V lost 4 bases to trimming and J lost 1 base; unmatched junction nucleotides: 5. The CDR3 has 16 residues. Germline lookup yields CDR1 SGHRS and CDR2 YFSETQ. The CDR3 region is CASSPPGLAGQETQYF. The CDR3 DNA reads TGCGCCAGCAGCCCCCCGGGACTAGCGGGCCAAGAGACCCAGTACTTC.

The rearrangement uses TRBV5-1 and TRBJ1-4, with D perhaps matching TRBD1 (6 bases). The CDR3 totals 15 residues. The germline gives CDR1 SGHRS, CDR2 YFSETQ. Trimming stripped 4 bases from V and 6 bases from J, with 16 bases between. The CDR3 here is CASSPRDINDEKLFF. The CDR3 nucleotides are TGCGCCAGCAGCCCCCGGGACATCAATGATGAAAAACTGTTTTTT.

This chain uses TRBV6-2 or TRBV6-3 with TRBJ2-5; D is ambiguous. Germline CDR1 is MNHEY and CDR2 is SVGEGT. V was cut by 0 bases and J by 4 bases, with 12 bases left in between. The CDR3 sequence is 15 residues long. Here the CDR3 DNA reads TGTGCCAGCAGTTACTCGGCCGTTGTGGTAGAGACCCAGTACTTC. As protein: CASSYSAVVVETQYF.

This clone was observed a single time. V and J are TRBV28 and TRBJ1-1; D gene ambiguous. The germline V gene encodes CDR1 MDHEN and CDR2 SYDVKM. The CDR3 is 13 amino acids. V was cut by 3 bases and J by 0 bases, with 5 bases left in between. The CDR3 region has the DNA TGTGCCAGCAGTTTCTCAGTGAACACTGAAGCTTTCTTT. It specifies CASSFSVNTEAFF.

The rearrangement uses TRBV28 and TRBJ1-4; the D gene is possibly TRBD1 (5 bases). This CDR3 is built from 13 residues. V was pared by 8 bases and J by 6 bases, with 13 bases between. Germline values: CDR1 MDHEN, CDR2 SYDVKM. The chain's CDR3 is CASGSGFDEKLFF. The CDR3 DNA sequence: TGTGCCAGCGGGTCAGGGTTTGATGAAAAACTGTTTTTT.

The chain couples TRBV7-9 to TRBJ1-1; D might be TRBD1 (6 bases). In germline, CDR1 is SEHNR, CDR2 FQNEAQ (reference sequence). V lost 5 bases and J 1 base, leaving 11 bases between the germline ends. CDR3 length: 14 residues. In nucleotides, the CDR3 is TGTGCCAGCAGCCCACAGGGTGGGAACACTGAAGCTTTCTTT. It encodes CASSPQGGNTEAFF.

J is TRBJ1-4 and V is TRBV27, with 9 bases lining up with TRBD1. The germline gives CDR1 MNHEY, CDR2 SMNVEV (reference sequence). The trim removed 4 bases at V and 7 bases at J, leaving 4 bases unmatched. The CDR3 covers 14 residues. CDR3: CASSSTGGVEKLFF. The CDR3 nucleotides read TGTGCCAGCAGTTCCACAGGGGGCGTTGAAAAACTGTTTTTT. The complete variable domain, with remaining parts taken from reference TRBV27 and TRBJ1-4, reads EAQVTQNPRYLITVTGKKLTVTCSQNMNHEYMSWYRQDPGLGLRQIYYSMNVEVTDKGDVPEGYKVSRKEKRNFPLILESPSPNQTSLYFCASSSTGGVEKLFFGSGTQLSVL.

This chain's CDR3 is CASSDLGHSSETQYF. CDR3 DNA sequence: TGTGCCAGTAGTGACCTGGGCCACAGTTCAGAGACCCAGTACTTC. The V gene is TRBV19, the J gene TRBJ2-5; D not resolved. Germline CDR1 LNHDA, CDR2 SQIVND (reference sequence). Trimming removed 5 bases from V and 4 bases from J, with 17 bases in between. This CDR3 has 15 residues. The variable domain in full, with the rest retrieved from reference TRBV19 and TRBJ2-5, is DGGITQSPKYLFRKEGQNVTLSCEQNLNHDAMYWYRQDPGQGLRLIYYSQIVNDFQKGDIAEGYSVSREKKESFPLTVTSAQKNPTAFYLCASSDLGHSSETQYFGPGTRLLVL.

This clone has a handful of counts. The gene calls are TRBV19 and TRBJ1-6; TRBD1 agrees at 9 bases. CDR3 length: 14 amino acids. Germline loops: CDR1 LNHDA, CDR2 SQIVND (reference sequence). V lost 3 bases and J lost 7; bases outside the gene matches: 1. DNA of the CDR3: TGTGCCAGTAGTATCGACAGGGGGAATTCACCCCTCCACTTT. It codes for CASSIDRGNSPLHF.

The rearrangement uses TRBV6-6 and TRBJ1-6; possible D gene TRBD1, 6 bases. The CDR3 has 15 residues. Trimming cost V 5 bases and J 5 bases, with 13 bases left between them. Germline lookup yields CDR1 MNHNY and CDR2 SVGAGI (reference sequence). The CDR3 region has the DNA TGTGCCAGCAGTCACCGGGGGGCGGATAATTCACCCCTCCACTTT. Translation gives CASSHRGADNSPLHF.

The chain is built from TRBV11-2 and TRBJ1-1, with a weak D call TRBD1 (5 bases). Trimming took off 0 bases at V and 10 bases at J, with 18 bases between the two ends. Germline CDR1 is SGHAT and CDR2 is FQNNGV. The length of the CDR3 is 15 residues. This CDR3 is CASSLDGGGVALAFF. CDR3 coding DNA: TGTGCCAGCAGCTTAGATGGAGGAGGGGTAGCGTTAGCTTTCTTT.

This clone appeared a few times. The gene calls are TRBV19 and TRBJ2-1, with 8 bases identical to TRBD1. CDR1 is LNHDA, CDR2 SQIVND, per germline (reference sequence). The V gene end was trimmed by 7 bases and the J gene end by 1 base; junction bases not matched to a gene: 6. CDR3 size: 15 residues. The CDR3 coding sequence is TGTGCCAGTACCCAGGGGGCGGGGTCCTACAATGAGCAGTTCTTC. Its protein is CASTQGAGSYNEQFF. Combining the CDR3 with reference TRBV19 and TRBJ2-1 gives the whole variable domain DGGITQSPKYLFRKEGQNVTLSCEQNLNHDAMYWYRQDPGQGLRLIYYSQIVNDFQKGDIAEGYSVSREKKESFPLTVTSAQKNPTAFYLCASTQGAGSYNEQFFGPGTRLTVL.

This clone was detected only a few times. The chain employs TRBV10-1 and TRBJ1-2, with D possibly matching TRBD1 (6 bases). V lost 8 bases and J lost 7, with 14 bases in between. Germline-derived CDR1 and CDR2 are WNHNN and SYGVQD (reference sequence). CDR3 length: 12 amino acids. CDR3 DNA sequence: TGCGCCAGCCGGGAGGGGGGTGGTGGCTACACCTTC. Its translation: CASREGGGGYTF.

The chain combines TRBV15 with TRBJ2-1; D perhaps matches TRBD2 (6 bases). CDR1 is LNHNV and CDR2 is YYDKDF in the germline V gene (reference sequence). The CDR3 runs 16 residues. The V end was cut by 0 bases, the J end by 5 bases, with 14 bases between. CDR3 loop: CATSRDPGVGNNEQFF. In DNA form, the CDR3 reads TGTGCCACCAGCAGAGATCCGGGGGTCGGGAACAATGAGCAGTTCTTC.

The CDR3 is CASSLAFSGEYNSPLHF. DNA of the CDR3: TGTGCCAGCAGTTTGGCCTTCTCGGGGGAATATAATTCACCCCTCCACTTT. The chain joins TRBV27 to TRBJ1-6, with a tentative D call TRBD1 (5 bases). V lost 3 bases to trimming and J lost 4 bases, with 16 bases between them. The CDR3 has 17 residues. The germline gives CDR1 MNHEY, CDR2 SMNVEV (reference sequence).

This rearrangement joins TRBV2 to TRBJ2-3; the match to TRBD2 covers 10 bases. The germline V gene has CDR1 SNHLY and CDR2 FYNNEI. This CDR3 has 14 amino acids. The ends lost 4 bases at V and 5 bases at J; junction bases unmatched: 3. CDR3 protein: CASSGLAGVDTQYF. CDR3 in DNA: TGTGCCAGCAGTGGGCTAGCGGGGGTAGATACGCAGTATTTT.